The 18 T cell receptor beta chains reported below all come from one sample, sequenced in a study of blood T cell repertoires in COVID-19. The method was immunoSEQ multiplex PCR; TCRdb's version includes in-frame clones alone and lacks a portion of them. The sample holds 540,000 or so clones, 85% to 90% seen once. Specimen: peripheral blood. The receptor source for this set is a woman between 50 and 59 years old with COVID-19, enrolled during active disease.

The rearrangement links TRBV6-5 to TRBJ1-6; D is unclear. Germline V lookup: CDR1 MNHEY, CDR2 SVGAGI. The CDR3 extends over 15 amino acids. V was trimmed by 0 bases and J by 6 bases, leaving 9 bases between them. CDR3 sequence: CASSYSGEPNSPLHF. The CDR3 coding sequence is TGTGCCAGCAGTTACTCCGGGGAACCTAATTCACCCCTCCACTTT.

The CDR3 nucleotides read TGTGCCAGCAGCCAAGTAGCCCAGCCCGACTACGAGCAGTACTTC. Its protein product is CASSQVAQPDYEQYF. This chain links TRBV14 with TRBJ2-7; D gene ambiguous. The ends were cut back, 1 base at V and 3 bases at J, with 13 bases in the middle. Germline V gene sequence: CDR1 SGHDN, CDR2 FVKESK. The CDR3 is 15 amino acids.

V usage is TRBV7-2 and J usage is TRBJ1-1; D uncertain. Germline assignment: CDR1 SGHTA and CDR2 FQGNSA. The CDR3 runs to 15 residues. V gave up 0 bases and J gave up 5 bases, with 13 bases separating them. The CDR3 nucleotides are TGTGCCAGCAGCTTAGCCCCCAGGAGGGAAACTGAAGCTTTCTTT. Protein: CASSLAPRRETEAFF.

The CDR3 coding sequence is TGTGCCGTTGACAGGGGGCCCGGCTCCCCGGGCGAGCAGTACTTC. Protein: CAVDRGPGSPGEQYF. This rearrangement joins TRBV2 to TRBJ2-7, with 10 bases identical to TRBD1. Germline CDR1 is SNHLY and CDR2 is FYNNEI. The CDR3 sequence is 15 residues long. V trimming: 11 bases; J trimming: 6 bases; junction bases outside the gene matches: 16.

The V and J genes are TRBV7-2 and TRBJ2-4, with D possibly being TRBD1 (5 bases). V dropped 5 bases and J dropped 1 base, with 12 bases sitting between them. Per germline, CDR1 SGHTA and CDR2 FQGNSA. The CDR3 is 15 amino acids. The chain's CDR3 is CASSPGAGAKNIQYF. In DNA form, the CDR3 reads TGTGCCAGCAGCCCCGGAGCAGGGGCCAAAAACATTCAGTACTTC.

This clone was picked up one time. V usage is TRBV5-6 and J usage is TRBJ2-5; 12 bases align to TRBD1. Germline CDR1 and CDR2: SGHDT and YYEEEE. The junction had 6 bases not matched to a gene; V was cut back by 0 bases and J by 0 bases. The CDR3 totals 18 residues. CDR3 sequence (DNA): TGTGCCAGCAGCTTGGGGGGACAGGGGGCTAGTAACCAAGAGACCCAGTACTTC. Its protein product is CASSLGGQGASNQETQYF.

This CDR3 is CASRLAGPNEQFF. The CDR3 DNA sequence: TGTGCCAGCAGGTTAGCGGGGCCCAATGAGCAGTTCTTC. This chain uses TRBV2 with TRBJ2-1, with TRBD2 identical over 8 bases. The CDR3 covers 13 residues. The germline gives CDR1 SNHLY, CDR2 FYNNEI. Trimming removed 6 bases from V and 6 bases from J; junction bases left unmatched: 4.

The CDR3 DNA reads TGTGCCAGCAGCAGATTGGCCTCCCACACCGGGGAGCTGTTTTTT. Encoded protein: CASSRLASHTGELFF. The V call is TRBV5-6, the J call TRBJ2-2, with no clear D. Germline V gene sequence: CDR1 SGHDT, CDR2 YYEEEE. CDR3 size: 15 residues. V dropped 4 bases and J dropped 3 bases, with 13 bases sitting between them.

The chain employs TRBV6-5 and TRBJ2-1; D is ambiguous. V shed 0 bases and J shed 10 bases, with 13 bases lying between them. Germline CDR1 is MNHEY and CDR2 is SVGAGI. The CDR3 sequence is 14 residues long. The CDR3 DNA follows: TGTGCCAGCAGTTACTCGAGAGGCGAACGGGAGCAGTTCTTC. Amino acids: CASSYSRGEREQFF.

J is TRBJ1-2 and V is TRBV5-4; TRBD1 matches at 9 bases. J was trimmed by 4 bases and V by 3 bases; bases with no gene match: 4. The CDR3 contains 14 residues. In germline, CDR1 is SGHNT, CDR2 YYREEE (reference sequence). This chain's CDR3 is CASSWGQGPYGYTF. CDR3 bases: TGTGCCAGCAGCTGGGGACAGGGCCCCTATGGCTACACCTTC.

J is TRBJ2-3 and V is TRBV30, with D possibly TRBD2 on 6 matching bases. The CDR3 is 14 residues long. The V gene's germline CDR1 is GTSNPN and CDR2 SVGIG (reference sequence). The germline V and J ends were trimmed by 2 bases and 2 bases, with 11 bases remaining between them. CDR3 region: CAWSFRGLTDTQYF. The CDR3 DNA sequence: TGTGCCTGGAGTTTCCGGGGACTCACAGATACGCAGTATTTT.

This clone was counted only a few times. V and J are TRBV11-2 and TRBJ1-2; D unresolved. This CDR3 region has 15 residues. With 4 bases removed from V and 4 bases from J, the gap between germline ends came to 16 bases. Germline V gene sequence: CDR1 SGHAT, CDR2 FQNNGV. In nucleotides, the CDR3 is TGTGCCAGCAGCTCCTTATGGAGAGGATCCTATGGCTACACCTTC. This codes for CASSSLWRGSYGYTF.

On this clone: A much bigger clone sits one base away, suggesting this may be a read error. The chain joins TRBV7-9 to TRBJ1-2; 7 bases map to TRBD1. Germline CDR1 and CDR2: SEHNR and FQNEAQ (reference sequence). With 3 bases clipped from V and 3 bases from J, the junction kept 1 base outside the gene matches. The CDR3 is made up of 13 amino acids. The DNA for the CDR3 is TGTGCCAGCAGCTTCGACAGGGACTATGGCTACACCTTC. Its protein is CASSFDRDYGYTF.

This chain connects TRBV24-1 to TRBJ2-4; D may be TRBD1 (7 bases). Trimming stripped 5 bases from V and 5 bases from J, with 15 bases between. The CDR3 totals 15 residues. Germline CDR1 KGHDR, CDR2 SFDVKD. CDR3 sequence (DNA): TGTGCCACCAGTGTCGGGCGGGACAGAGAAAACATTCAGTACTTC. Its translation: CATSVGRDRENIQYF.

This clone showed up just once. The DNA of the CDR3 is TGTGCTAGTGGTCCTGCCGACAGGGCGTCTCAAGAGACCCAGTACTTC. Translated: CASGPADRASQETQYF. The chain is built from TRBV12-5 and TRBJ2-5; 7 positions agree with TRBD1. Germline trimming cut 5 bases from V and 2 bases from J; bases unmatched to any gene: 11. Germline CDR1 is LGHNT and CDR2 is FRNRAP. CDR3 length: 16 residues. The full variable domain, with the rest looked up from reference TRBV12-5 and TRBJ2-5, is DARVTQTPRHKVTEMGQEVTMRCQPILGHNTVFWYRQTMMQGLELLAYFRNRAPLDDSGMPKDRFSAEMPDATLATLKIQPSEPRDSAVYFCASGPADRASQETQYFGPGTRLLVL.

CDR3 in amino acids: CASSLAIGGTTYNEQFF. CDR3 nucleotide sequence: TGTGCCAGCAGCTTAGCGATAGGCGGGACGACCTACAATGAGCAGTTCTTC. The gene calls are TRBV7-9 and TRBJ2-1; D perhaps matches TRBD2 (6 bases). Trimming stripped 0 bases from V and 2 bases from J, with 14 bases between. CDR3 length: 17 amino acids. In germline, CDR1 is SEHNR, CDR2 FQNEAQ (reference sequence).

CDR3 sequence reads: CASSPGGLGWENIQYF. The CDR3 DNA reads TGTGCCAGCTCACCAGGGGGCCTCGGATGGGAAAACATTCAGTACTTC. The V and J genes are TRBV18 and TRBJ2-4; perhaps TRBD1 as D (6 bases). Germline-derived CDR1 and CDR2 are KGHSH and LQKENI. This CDR3 contains 16 residues. Trimming shortened V by 2 bases and J by 5 bases, and 16 bases separated the two germline ends.

V is TRBV11-3 and J is TRBJ2-3; 12 nucleotides line up with TRBD2. Germline V CDR1 and CDR2: SGHNT, YENEEA. Trimming cost V 4 bases and J 6 bases; bases outside gene matches: 8. This CDR3 has 16 amino acids. CDR3 sequence: CASSSRLAGAGDTQYF. CDR3 DNA sequence: TGTGCCAGCAGCTCCCGACTAGCGGGGGCCGGGGATACGCAGTATTTT.